This T cell receptor beta chain came from a study of OX40 agonist ivuxolimab in advanced cancers. Across the study: Patients were over 65% male with ages about 23 to 79, mean approximately 62. Previous treatment with anti-PD-1, anti-PD-L1 or anti-CTLA-4 therapy was allowed; approximately 40% had received some. The study, taken as a whole, reports: Mean expanded clone counts were higher in CD8+ than CD4+ T cells. Low clonal expansion, among the lowest seen, marked partial responders at 0.1-3.0 mg/kg.

As regards this clone: Its antigen is as yet unknown.

Repertoires were generated with immunoSEQ multiplex PCR, while TCRdb's copy carries only in-frame clones and drops some. The profile covers around 74,000 clones, with roughly four fifths appearing a single time and roughly 0.5% taken by the ten largest. Germline CDR1 and CDR2: SGHAT and FQNNGV. Trimming shortened V by 2 bases and J by 1 base, and 12 bases separated the two germline ends. The CDR3 runs 15 residues. This material consisted of CD4+ or CD8+ T cells sorted from blood, taken in a trial of the OX40 agonist ivuxolimab. The receptor was isolated from an adult with an advanced solid tumor such as melanoma, head and neck, liver or kidney cancer. This rearrangement joins TRBV11-2 to TRBJ2-7, with D perhaps TRBD1 (5 bases). In nucleotides, the CDR3 is TGTGCCAGCAGCTTATTTGGACAAGGGTCCTACGAGCAGTACTTC. This translates into CASSLFGQGSYEQYF.